The 27 T cell receptor beta chains below were found in one sample sequenced in a study of cytomegalovirus exposure and HLA in healthy donors. Only in-frame clones appear in the TCRdb table, and some are missing; sequencing was by immunoSEQ multiplex PCR. The repertoire holds 150,000 or so clones, with roughly 90% as singletons. The sample consisted of PBMCs. These receptors all stem from a man aged 18 to 30 in good health and CMV-seropositive.

The chain combines TRBV5-1 with TRBJ2-5, with D uncertain. CDR1 is SGHRS, CDR2 YFSETQ, per germline. This CDR3 spans 13 amino acids. The V end lost 0 bases, the J end lost 6 bases, and 9 bases lay between the germline ends. CDR3 in DNA: TGCGCCAGCAGCTTGGGAGACGACAAGACCCAGTACTTC. As protein: CASSLGDDKTQYF.

The chain combines TRBV29-1 with TRBJ1-1, with unresolved D. The germline V gene encodes CDR1 SQVTM and CDR2 ANQGSEA. This CDR3 contains 11 residues. Deletions cut 5 bases from V and 0 bases from J, with 4 bases between. CDR3 DNA: TGCAGCGTTAGCGTGAACACTGAAGCTTTCTTT. It translates to CSVSVNTEAFF.

The genes are TRBV6-1 and TRBJ1-2, with TRBD1 matching 7 bases. The CDR3 is made up of 15 amino acids. The ends lost 2 bases at V and 2 bases at J; junction bases unmatched: 5. Germline CDR1 MNHNS, CDR2 SASEGT. In DNA, the CDR3 is TGTGCCAGCAGTGAATCCCCGACAGGGAACTATGGCTACACCTTC. Its protein product is CASSESPTGNYGYTF.

CDR3: CASSSTGRYNEQFF. The CDR3 coding sequence is TGTGCCAGCAGCTCGACTGGCCGATACAATGAGCAGTTCTTC. The V call is TRBV6-5, the J call TRBJ2-1; D remains unclear. Trimming removed 6 bases from V and 4 bases from J, with 13 bases in between. The CDR3 extends over 14 amino acids. Germline loops: CDR1 MNHEY, CDR2 SVGAGI.

This clone has a single count. The rearrangement uses TRBV27 and TRBJ2-3; TRBD2 matches at 8 bases. The CDR3 length is 16 residues. Germline CDR1 is MNHEY and CDR2 is SMNVEV (reference sequence). J gave up 2 bases and V 5 bases, and 9 bases lay outside the gene matches. DNA of the CDR3: TGTGCCAGCAGTGTTAGCGGGGCTCTCTCCACAGATACGCAGTATTTT. Translation: CASSVSGALSTDTQYF.

This clone was found once. This sequence joins TRBV5-6 and TRBJ2-1, with 8 bases matching TRBD1. The CDR3 totals 16 residues. Germline V lookup: CDR1 SGHDT, CDR2 YYEEEE. Trimming cost V 2 bases and J 0 bases; bases outside gene matches: 4. The CDR3 sequence: CASSLNTGGSYNEQFF. The CDR3 bases are TGTGCCAGCAGCTTAAATACAGGGGGCTCCTACAATGAGCAGTTCTTC.

This chain joins TRBV19 and TRBJ2-1, with D possibly matching TRBD2 (6 bases). With 4 bases removed from V and 0 bases from J, the gap between germline ends came to 13 bases. Per germline, CDR1 LNHDA and CDR2 SQIVND (reference sequence). The CDR3 totals 16 residues. The CDR3 region has the DNA TGTGCCAGTAGTACTAGCGCTCCAAGCTCCTACAATGAGCAGTTCTTC. It yields the protein CASSTSAPSSYNEQFF.

This clone has only one observation. The CDR3 DNA reads TGCGCCAGCAGCCAAGCACGGGACAGGGCAAATCAGCCCCAGCATTTT. Protein product: CASSQARDRANQPQHF. This rearrangement joins TRBV4-3 to TRBJ1-5; 9 positions match TRBD1. The junction had 5 bases not matched to a gene; V was cut back by 1 base and J by 4 bases. Germline CDR1 is LGHNA and CDR2 is YSLEER. This CDR3 comprises 16 residues.

This clone appeared once. This rearrangement joins TRBV11-2 to TRBJ2-7; the match to TRBD1 covers 8 bases. This CDR3 has 13 amino acids. Germline trimming cut 6 bases from V and 3 bases from J; bases unmatched to any gene: 4. The germline V gene encodes CDR1 SGHAT and CDR2 FQNNGV. The chain's CDR3 is CASSQGANYEQYF. CDR3 sequence (DNA): TGTGCCAGCAGTCAGGGGGCTAACTACGAGCAGTACTTC.

The genes are TRBV7-6 and TRBJ1-5; D is uncertain. Deletions cut 5 bases from V and 0 bases from J, with 8 bases between. This CDR3 comprises 14 residues. Germline assignment: CDR1 SGHVS and CDR2 FNYEAQ. DNA for the CDR3: TGTGCCAGCAGCCTACGCTTTAGCAATCAGCCCCAGCATTTT. Translated: CASSLRFSNQPQHF. The full variable domain, in which reference TRBV7-6 and TRBJ1-5 provide the parts outside the CDR3, is GAGVSQSPRYKVTKRGQDVALRCDPISGHVSLYWYRQALGQGPEFLTYFNYEAQQDKSGLPNDRFSAERPEGSISTLTIQRTEQRDSAMYRCASSLRFSNQPQHFGDGTRLSIL.

The chain employs TRBV7-2 and TRBJ2-1, with a possible D match to TRBD2 (6 bases). The CDR3 runs to 15 residues. Deletions cut 4 bases from V and 7 bases from J, with 17 bases between. The germline CDR1 and CDR2 sequences are SGHTA and FQGNSA. CDR3 nucleotides: TGTGCCAGCAGCTCCCACCGCCGGGCGGGGAATGAGCAGTTCTTC. Translated: CASSSHRRAGNEQFF.

The chain joins TRBV9 to TRBJ1-2; D ambiguous. V lost 6 bases and J 8 bases, leaving 23 bases between the germline ends. The germline CDR1 and CDR2 sequences are SGDLS and YYNGEE. CDR3 length: 15 residues. CDR3 loop: CASTVVNTPRRGYTF. For the CDR3, the DNA is TGTGCCAGCACCGTGGTAAACACTCCAAGGAGGGGCTACACCTTC.

The chain uses TRBV29-1 and TRBJ1-1, with 7 bases that match TRBD1. Germline-derived CDR1 and CDR2 are SQVTM and ANQGSEA. V trimming: 2 bases; J trimming: 9 bases; junction bases outside the gene matches: 12. The CDR3 consists of 14 residues. CDR3 amino acids: CSVEPTGTVGKAFF. As DNA, the CDR3 is TGCAGCGTTGAACCTACCGGGACAGTAGGCAAAGCTTTCTTT.

The sample holds one count of this clone. This chain joins TRBV30 and TRBJ2-5; D is perhaps TRBD2 (6 bases). The CDR3 loop spans 14 amino acids. Germline lookup yields CDR1 GTSNPN and CDR2 SVGIG (reference sequence). Trimming took 4 bases from V and 5 from J, leaving 17 bases between them. The CDR3 region is CAWTMERVWETQYF. The CDR3 DNA reads TGTGCCTGGACCATGGAGCGGGTCTGGGAGACCCAGTACTTC.

This clone showed up just once. This rearrangement joins TRBV4-1 to TRBJ1-1; TRBD1 agrees at 7 bases. The CDR3 sequence is 13 residues long. The germline gives CDR1 MGHRA, CDR2 YSYEKL. The trim removed 3 bases at V and 6 bases at J, leaving 4 bases unmatched. The CDR3 reads CASSQITGAEAFF. In DNA form, the CDR3 reads TGCGCCAGCAGCCAGATCACAGGGGCTGAAGCTTTCTTT.

The rearrangement uses TRBV7-9 and TRBJ1-4, with D uncertain. This CDR3 has 15 residues. In germline, CDR1 is SEHNR, CDR2 FQNEAQ (reference sequence). V was trimmed by 7 bases and J by 11 bases, leaving 23 bases between them. The CDR3: CASTQAGGVVSKLFF. The CDR3 coding sequence is TGTGCCAGCACCCAAGCGGGCGGCGTAGTGAGTAAACTGTTTTTT.

With respect to this clone: This CDR3 is also generated by other DNA sequences in the sample. The rearrangement joins TRBV6-5 to TRBJ2-3, with D perhaps matching TRBD2 (5 bases). This CDR3 contains 15 residues. Trimming left V 0 bases short and J 0 bases short, with 7 bases between. Germline V CDR1 and CDR2: MNHEY, SVGAGI. This chain's CDR3 is CASSYSGGSTDTQYF. In DNA, the CDR3 is TGTGCCAGCAGTTACTCGGGCGGGAGCACAGATACGCAGTATTTT.

The chain recombines TRBV2 with TRBJ2-3, with D possibly being TRBD2 (6 bases). V was clipped by 10 bases and J by 1 base, with 15 bases between them. CDR3 length: 14 residues. Germline V gene lookup returns CDR1 SNHLY and CDR2 FYNNEI. The CDR3 region has the DNA TGTGCCAACACGGGGGACTCAGGCACAGATACGCAGTATTTT. It yields the protein CANTGDSGTDTQYF.

The V call is TRBV11-2, the J call TRBJ2-2; D unresolved. The germline V and J ends were trimmed by 5 bases and 1 base, with 11 bases remaining between them. Germline CDR1 is SGHAT and CDR2 is FQNNGV. CDR3 length: 15 amino acids. The CDR3 sequence: CASSIIGGNTGELFF. The CDR3, as DNA: TGTGCCAGCAGCATAATTGGCGGGAACACCGGGGAGCTGTTTTTT.

V gene TRBV13 combines with J gene TRBJ2-2, with 7 bases matching TRBD1. The trim removed 6 bases at V and 0 bases at J, leaving 7 bases unmatched. Germline loops: CDR1 PRHDT, CDR2 FYEKMQ (reference sequence). This CDR3 comprises 16 residues. The CDR3 DNA sequence: TGTGCCAGCAGTCCCCACAGGGGCTCGAACACCGGGGAGCTGTTTTTT. The encoded protein is CASSPHRGSNTGELFF.

This chain connects TRBV6-6 to TRBJ1-1; no definite D call. The CDR3 loop spans 14 amino acids. The germline V and J ends were trimmed by 9 bases and 5 bases, with 19 bases remaining between them. Per germline, CDR1 MNHNY and CDR2 SVGAGI (reference sequence). In nucleotides, the CDR3 is TGTGCCAGTCGCTTTTACGGGGAAGGGACTGAAGCTTTCTTT. It encodes CASRFYGEGTEAFF.

The chain combines TRBV7-9 with TRBJ2-7, with D perhaps matching TRBD2 (5 bases). Germline lookup yields CDR1 SEHNR and CDR2 FQNEAQ (reference sequence). CDR3 length: 14 amino acids. V shed 5 bases and J shed 1 base, with 12 bases lying between them. Here the CDR3 reads CASSRAAVSYEQYF. The CDR3 nucleotides read TGTGCCAGCAGCCGGGCAGCGGTTTCCTACGAGCAGTACTTC.

This clone appeared a single time. V usage is TRBV6-1 and J usage is TRBJ2-5, with TRBD1 matching 8 bases. J was trimmed by 4 bases and V by 4 bases; bases with no gene match: 8. CDR3 size: 15 residues. Germline lookup yields CDR1 MNHNS and CDR2 SASEGT. In DNA form, the CDR3 reads TGTGCCAGCAGTGCCGGACTCACAGGGGGAGAGACCCAGTACTTC. It translates to CASSAGLTGGETQYF.

This sequence joins TRBV6-5 and TRBJ1-5; TRBD1 matches 8 bases. Trimming took 8 bases from V and 2 from J; bases not matched to a gene: 5. The CDR3 length is 14 residues. The V gene's germline CDR1 is MNHEY and CDR2 SVGAGI. CDR3 amino acids: CASAIQGGNQPQHF. The CDR3 region has the DNA TGTGCCAGCGCGATACAGGGGGGCAATCAGCCCCAGCATTTT.

The chain is built from TRBV11-2 and TRBJ2-1, with 10 nucleotides matching TRBD1. This CDR3 contains 15 residues. Trimming took 6 bases from V and 4 from J; bases not matched to a gene: 6. Germline loops: CDR1 SGHAT, CDR2 FQNNGV. CDR3 sequence (DNA): TGTGCCAGCAGAATGGACAGGGGGAAATACAATGAGCAGTTCTTC. Its protein is CASRMDRGKYNEQFF.

CDR3: CASSGQGLQPQHF. The DNA of the CDR3 is TGTGCCAGCAGCGGACAGGGGCTTCAGCCCCAGCATTTT. This rearrangement joins TRBV6-1 to TRBJ1-5, with TRBD1 identical over 9 bases. From germline, CDR1 is MNHNS and CDR2 SASEGT. Trimming cost V 6 bases and J 6 bases; bases outside gene matches: 3. This CDR3 has 13 residues.

The V call is TRBV6-6, the J call TRBJ2-5, with 8 bases that match TRBD1. The CDR3 loop spans 15 amino acids. V gave up 6 bases and J gave up 5 bases; unmatched junction bases: 11. Germline lookup yields CDR1 MNHNY and CDR2 SVGAGI (reference sequence). This CDR3 reads CASSATGAVGETQYF. CDR3 in DNA: TGTGCCAGCAGCGCGACAGGGGCGGTTGGGGAGACCCAGTACTTC.